This TCR beta chain was captured by sequencing in a study of identical twins. With respect to this clonotype: What it binds is unknown.

Overall study results and limits: Because invariant MAIT and iNKT cells could be present, zero-insertion analyses could be partly confounded.

Carrying unique molecular identifiers, the cDNA also gained a universal primer site through template switching. A single record per CDR3 protein comes from TCRdb applying MiXCR to the 5' RACE reads. Counted here are about 520,000 distinct CDR3 sequences, roughly a fifth occurring once; the ten biggest clones make up around 1%. The germline V gene has CDR1 SGHTA and CDR2 FQGNSA. V shed 3 bases and J shed 0 bases, with 12 bases lying between them. CDR3 length: 15 amino acids. The same specimen was also included in a second study, on T cells expressing NK-cell markers. That paper adds: It was sorted CD3+CD56+NKG2C+, CD3+CD56+NKG2C- and CD3+CD56-NKG2C+ T cells that supplied the TCR beta repertoires. Roughly 6 donors showed dominant NKG2C+ clonotypes comprising roughly 1.0-7.0% of their CD8+ T cells.

Sequencing used CD4+ T cells sorted from blood. The source is a woman younger than 30 in good health. The chain employs TRBV7-2 and TRBJ2-7, with a tentative D call TRBD2 (5 bases). Here the CDR3 reads CASSFRGPSSYEQYF. The DNA for the CDR3 is TGTGCCAGCAGCTTTAGAGGGCCGAGCTCCTACGAGCAGTACTTC.